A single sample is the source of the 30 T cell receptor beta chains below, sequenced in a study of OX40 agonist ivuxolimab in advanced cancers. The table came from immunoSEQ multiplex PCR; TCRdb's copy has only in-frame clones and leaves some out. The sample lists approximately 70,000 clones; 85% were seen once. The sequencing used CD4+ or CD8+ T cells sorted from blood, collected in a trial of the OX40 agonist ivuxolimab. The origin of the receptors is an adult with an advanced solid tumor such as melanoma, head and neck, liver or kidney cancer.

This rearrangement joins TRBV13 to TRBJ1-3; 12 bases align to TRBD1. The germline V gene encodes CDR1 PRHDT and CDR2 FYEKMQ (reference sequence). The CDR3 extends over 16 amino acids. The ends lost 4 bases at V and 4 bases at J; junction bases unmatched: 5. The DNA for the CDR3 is TGTGCCAGCAGCTCGGGACAGGGGGCTGGGGGAAACACCATATATTTT. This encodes CASSSGQGAGGNTIYF.

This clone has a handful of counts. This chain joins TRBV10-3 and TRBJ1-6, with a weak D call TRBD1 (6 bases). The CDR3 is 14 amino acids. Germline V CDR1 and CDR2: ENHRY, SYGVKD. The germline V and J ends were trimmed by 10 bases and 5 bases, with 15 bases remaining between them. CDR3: CATQTGYDNSPLHF. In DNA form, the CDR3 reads TGTGCCACCCAAACAGGGTACGATAATTCACCCCTCCACTTT.

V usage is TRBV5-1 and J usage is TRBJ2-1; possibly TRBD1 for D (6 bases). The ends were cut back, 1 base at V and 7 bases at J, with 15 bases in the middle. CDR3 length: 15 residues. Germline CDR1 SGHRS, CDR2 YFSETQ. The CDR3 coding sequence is TGCGCCAGCAGCTTGAAAGTGGGACACCTAAATGAGCAGTTCTTC. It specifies CASSLKVGHLNEQFF.

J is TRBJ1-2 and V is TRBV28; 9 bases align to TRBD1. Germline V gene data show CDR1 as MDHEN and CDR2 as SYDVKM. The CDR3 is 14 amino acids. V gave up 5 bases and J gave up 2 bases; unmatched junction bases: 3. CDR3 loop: CASSPGTGNYGYTF. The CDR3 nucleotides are TGTGCCAGCAGTCCGGGGACAGGGAACTATGGCTACACCTTC.

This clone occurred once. As DNA, the CDR3 is TGCGCCAGCAGCTTTGTAGGGGGCGATGAAAAACTGTTTTTT. It is translated as CASSFVGGDEKLFF. V is TRBV5-1 and J is TRBJ1-4; 7 bases are shared with TRBD1. Per germline, CDR1 SGHRS and CDR2 YFSETQ. This CDR3 has 14 residues. J gave up 6 bases and V 2 bases, and 4 bases lay outside the gene matches.

CDR3 sequence: CASSFWTDTQYF. CDR3 DNA: TGTGCCAGCAGCTTTTGGACAGATACGCAGTATTTT. This sequence joins TRBV7-6 and TRBJ2-3, with D uncertain. V gave up 3 bases and J gave up 3 bases, with 4 bases separating them. The CDR3 consists of 12 residues. CDR1 is SGHVS, CDR2 FNYEAQ, per germline.

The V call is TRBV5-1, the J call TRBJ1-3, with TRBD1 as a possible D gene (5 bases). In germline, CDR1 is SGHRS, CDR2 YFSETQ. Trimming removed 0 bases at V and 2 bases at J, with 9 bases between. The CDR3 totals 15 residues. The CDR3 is CASSLAPGTGNTIYF. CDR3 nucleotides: TGCGCCAGCAGCTTGGCCCCAGGGACTGGAAACACCATATATTTT.

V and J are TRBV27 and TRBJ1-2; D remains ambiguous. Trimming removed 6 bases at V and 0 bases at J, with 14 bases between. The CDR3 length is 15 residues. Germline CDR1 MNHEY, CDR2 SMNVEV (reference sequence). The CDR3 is CASSDLSLPNYGYTF. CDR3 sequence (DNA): TGTGCCAGCAGCGATCTGAGTCTTCCTAACTATGGCTACACCTTC.

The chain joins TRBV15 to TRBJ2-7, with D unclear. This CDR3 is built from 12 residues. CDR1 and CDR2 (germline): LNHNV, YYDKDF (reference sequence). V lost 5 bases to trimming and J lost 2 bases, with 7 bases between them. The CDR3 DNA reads TGTGCCACCAGCCTCCCGCCCTACGAGCAGTACTTC. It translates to CATSLPPYEQYF. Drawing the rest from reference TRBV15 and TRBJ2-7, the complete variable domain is DAMVIQNPRYQVTQFGKPVTLSCSQTLNHNVMYWYQQKSSQAPKLLFHYYDKDFNNEADTPDNFQSRRPNTSFCFLDIRSPGLGDTAMYLCATSLPPYEQYFGPGTRLTVT.

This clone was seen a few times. The CDR3 sequence: CASSRGISGAYEQYF. For the CDR3, the DNA is TGTGCCAGTAGTAGAGGGATTAGCGGGGCCTACGAGCAGTACTTC. The chain recombines TRBV19 with TRBJ2-7, with 8 bases that match TRBD2. This CDR3 spans 15 amino acids. CDR1 is LNHDA and CDR2 is SQIVND in the germline V gene (reference sequence). The J segment lost 2 bases and the V segment lost 4 bases, leaving 7 bases of the junction unmatched.

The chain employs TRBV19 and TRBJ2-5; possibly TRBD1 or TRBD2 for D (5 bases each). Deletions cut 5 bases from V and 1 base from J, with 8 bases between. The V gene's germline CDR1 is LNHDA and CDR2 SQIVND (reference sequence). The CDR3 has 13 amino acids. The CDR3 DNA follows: TGTGCCAGTAGTTGGGGGTCCCAAGAGACCCAGTACTTC. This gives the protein CASSWGSQETQYF.

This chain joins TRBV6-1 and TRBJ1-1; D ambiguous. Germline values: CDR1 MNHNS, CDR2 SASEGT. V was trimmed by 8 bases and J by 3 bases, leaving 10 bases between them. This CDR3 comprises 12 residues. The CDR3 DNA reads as TGTGCCAGCTCATGGTCGTACACTGAAGCTTTCTTT. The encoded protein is CASSWSYTEAFF.

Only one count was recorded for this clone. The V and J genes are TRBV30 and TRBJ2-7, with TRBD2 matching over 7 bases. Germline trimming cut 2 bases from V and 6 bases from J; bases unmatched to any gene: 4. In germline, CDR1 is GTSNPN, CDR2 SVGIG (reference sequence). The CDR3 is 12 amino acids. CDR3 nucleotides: TGTGCCTGGAGTCCAGGGAGGGCCGAGCAGTACTTC. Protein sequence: CAWSPGRAEQYF.

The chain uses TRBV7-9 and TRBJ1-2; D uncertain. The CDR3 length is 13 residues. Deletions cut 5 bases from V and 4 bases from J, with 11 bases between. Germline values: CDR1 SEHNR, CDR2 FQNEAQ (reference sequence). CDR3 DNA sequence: TGTGCCAGCAGCCCGAGTGAACGCTATGGCTACACCTTC. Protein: CASSPSERYGYTF.

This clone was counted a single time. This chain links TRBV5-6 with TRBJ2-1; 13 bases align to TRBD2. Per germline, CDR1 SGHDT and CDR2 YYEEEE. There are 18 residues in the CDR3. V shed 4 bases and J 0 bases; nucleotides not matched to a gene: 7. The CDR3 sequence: CASSRTSGGFSSYNEQFF. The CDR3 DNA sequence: TGTGCCAGCAGCCGGACTAGCGGGGGCTTTAGCTCCTACAATGAGCAGTTCTTC.

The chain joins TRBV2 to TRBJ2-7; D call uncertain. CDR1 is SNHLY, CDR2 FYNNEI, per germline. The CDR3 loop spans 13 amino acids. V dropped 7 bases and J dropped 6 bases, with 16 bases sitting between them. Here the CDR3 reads CASTGLMGVEQYF. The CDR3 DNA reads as TGTGCCAGCACAGGCCTCATGGGCGTCGAGCAGTACTTC.

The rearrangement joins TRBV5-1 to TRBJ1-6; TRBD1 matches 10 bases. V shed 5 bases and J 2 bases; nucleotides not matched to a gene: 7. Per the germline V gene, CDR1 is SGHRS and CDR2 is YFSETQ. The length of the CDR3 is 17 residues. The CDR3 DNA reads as TGCGCCAGCAGAGTGGGACAGGGGCTGACCTATAATTCACCCCTCCACTTT. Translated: CASRVGQGLTYNSPLHF.

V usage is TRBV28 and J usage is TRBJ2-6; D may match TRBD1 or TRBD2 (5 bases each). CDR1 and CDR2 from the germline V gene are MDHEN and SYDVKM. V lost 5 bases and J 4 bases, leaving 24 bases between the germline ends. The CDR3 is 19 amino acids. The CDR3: CASSPVSGGLRRGANVLTF. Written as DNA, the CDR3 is TGTGCCAGCAGTCCCGTCAGTGGGGGATTACGGAGGGGGGCCAACGTCCTGACTTTC.

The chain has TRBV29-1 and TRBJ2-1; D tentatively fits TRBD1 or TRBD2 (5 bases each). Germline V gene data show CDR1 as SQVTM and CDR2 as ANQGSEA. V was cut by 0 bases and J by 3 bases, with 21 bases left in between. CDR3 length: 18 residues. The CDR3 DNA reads TGCAGCGTTGAAGATCTTACGGGGCTACTGTCGGGCTACAATGAGCAGTTCTTC. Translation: CSVEDLTGLLSGYNEQFF.

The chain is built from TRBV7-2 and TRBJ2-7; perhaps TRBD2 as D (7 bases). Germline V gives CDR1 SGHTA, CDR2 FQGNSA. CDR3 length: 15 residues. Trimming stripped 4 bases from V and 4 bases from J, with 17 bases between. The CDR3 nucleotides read TGTGCCAGCAGCTCCAGAGGGGGGGCTTTTTACGAGCAGTACTTC. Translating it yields CASSSRGGAFYEQYF.

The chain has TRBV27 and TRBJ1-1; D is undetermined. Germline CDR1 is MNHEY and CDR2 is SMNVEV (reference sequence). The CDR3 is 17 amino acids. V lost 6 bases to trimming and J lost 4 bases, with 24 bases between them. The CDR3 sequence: CASSTTDPDDWSTEAFF. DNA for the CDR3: TGTGCCAGCAGCACGACCGACCCTGACGATTGGAGCACTGAAGCTTTCTTT.

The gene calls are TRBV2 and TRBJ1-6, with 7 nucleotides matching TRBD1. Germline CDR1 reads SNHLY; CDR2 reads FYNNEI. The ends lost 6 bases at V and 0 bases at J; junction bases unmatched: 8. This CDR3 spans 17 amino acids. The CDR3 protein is CASRTRTGASYNSPLHF. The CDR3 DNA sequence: TGTGCCAGCAGGACTCGGACAGGAGCCTCCTATAATTCACCCCTCCACTTT.

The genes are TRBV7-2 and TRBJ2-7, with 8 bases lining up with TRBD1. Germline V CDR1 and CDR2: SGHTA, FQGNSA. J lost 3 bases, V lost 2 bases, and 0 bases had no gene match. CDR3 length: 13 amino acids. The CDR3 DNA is TGTGCCAGCAGCTTAACAGGGGGCTACGAGCAGTACTTC. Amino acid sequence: CASSLTGGYEQYF.

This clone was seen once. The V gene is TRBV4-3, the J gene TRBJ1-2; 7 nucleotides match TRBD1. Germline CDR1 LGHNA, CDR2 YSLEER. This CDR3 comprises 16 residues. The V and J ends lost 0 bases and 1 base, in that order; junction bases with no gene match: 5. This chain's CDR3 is CASSQEGYRGNYGYTF. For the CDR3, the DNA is TGCGCCAGCAGCCAAGAGGGTTACAGGGGTAACTATGGCTACACCTTC.

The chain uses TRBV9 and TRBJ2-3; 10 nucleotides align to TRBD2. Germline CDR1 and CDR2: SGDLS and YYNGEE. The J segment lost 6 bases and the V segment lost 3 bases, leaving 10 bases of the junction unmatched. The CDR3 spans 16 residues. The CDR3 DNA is TGTGCCAGCAGCGAATGGCTAGCGGGAGTAGGTGATACGCAGTATTTT. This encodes CASSEWLAGVGDTQYF.

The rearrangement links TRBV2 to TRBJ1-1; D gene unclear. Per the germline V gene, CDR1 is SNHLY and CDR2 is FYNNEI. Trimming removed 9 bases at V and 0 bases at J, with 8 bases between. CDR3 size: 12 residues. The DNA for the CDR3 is TGTGCCAGTCAACAGCTGAACACTGAAGCTTTCTTT. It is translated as CASQQLNTEAFF.

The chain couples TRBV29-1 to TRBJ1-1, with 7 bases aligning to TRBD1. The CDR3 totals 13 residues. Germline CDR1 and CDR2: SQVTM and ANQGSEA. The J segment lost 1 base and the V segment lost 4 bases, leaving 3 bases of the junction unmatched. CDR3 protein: CSVAQGTNTEAFF. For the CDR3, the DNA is TGCAGCGTTGCACAGGGGACGAACACTGAAGCTTTCTTT.

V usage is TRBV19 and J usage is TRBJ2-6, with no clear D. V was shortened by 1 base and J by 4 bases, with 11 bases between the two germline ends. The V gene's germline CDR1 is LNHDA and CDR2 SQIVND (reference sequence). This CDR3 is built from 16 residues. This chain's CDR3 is CASSIGPQVGANVLTF. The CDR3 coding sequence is TGTGCCAGTAGTATAGGCCCCCAAGTGGGGGCCAACGTCCTGACTTTC. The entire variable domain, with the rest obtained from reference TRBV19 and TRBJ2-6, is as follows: DGGITQSPKYLFRKEGQNVTLSCEQNLNHDAMYWYRQDPGQGLRLIYYSQIVNDFQKGDIAEGYSVSREKKESFPLTVTSAQKNPTAFYLCASSIGPQVGANVLTFGAGSRLTVL.

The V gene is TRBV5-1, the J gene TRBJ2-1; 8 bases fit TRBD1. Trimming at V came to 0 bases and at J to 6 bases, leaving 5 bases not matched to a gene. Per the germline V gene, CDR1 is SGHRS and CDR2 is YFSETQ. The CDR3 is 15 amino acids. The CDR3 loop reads CASSLVGQGGNEQFF. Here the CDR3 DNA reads TGCGCCAGCAGCTTGGTAGGACAGGGAGGCAATGAGCAGTTCTTC.

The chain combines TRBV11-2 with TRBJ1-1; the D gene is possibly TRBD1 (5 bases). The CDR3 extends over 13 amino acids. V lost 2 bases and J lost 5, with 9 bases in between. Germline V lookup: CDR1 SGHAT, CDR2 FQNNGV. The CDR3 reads CASSLKGRTEAFF. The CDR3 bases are TGTGCCAGCAGCTTAAAGGGGCGAACTGAAGCTTTCTTT.